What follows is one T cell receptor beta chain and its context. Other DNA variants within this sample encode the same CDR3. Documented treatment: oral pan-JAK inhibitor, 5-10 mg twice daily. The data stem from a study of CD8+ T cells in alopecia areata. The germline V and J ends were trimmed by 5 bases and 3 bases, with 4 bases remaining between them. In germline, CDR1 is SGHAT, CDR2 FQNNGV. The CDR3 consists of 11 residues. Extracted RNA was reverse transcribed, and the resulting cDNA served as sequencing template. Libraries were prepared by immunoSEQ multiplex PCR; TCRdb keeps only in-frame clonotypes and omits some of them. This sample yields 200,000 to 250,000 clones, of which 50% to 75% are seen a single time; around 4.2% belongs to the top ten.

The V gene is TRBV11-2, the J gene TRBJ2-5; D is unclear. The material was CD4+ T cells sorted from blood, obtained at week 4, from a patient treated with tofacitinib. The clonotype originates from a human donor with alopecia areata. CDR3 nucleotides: TGTGCCAGCAGCCCTAAAGAGACCCAGTACTTC. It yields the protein CASSPKETQYF.